The T cell receptor beta chain described here comes from a study of blood T cell repertoires in COVID-19. The overall study: Samples representing acute and convalescent COVID-19 were sourced from the United States, Italy and Spain. Sources were T cells, B-cell-depleted T cells, or PBMCs; the material itself was cDNA or gDNA.

V dropped 5 bases and J dropped 1; count of bases not matched to a gene: 1. Germline values: CDR1 SGDLS, CDR2 YYNGEE. This CDR3 comprises 15 residues. Source study methods: Amplified reference gene primers provided the basis for estimating nucleated cell counts. Sequencing was performed with immunoSEQ multiplex PCR; in TCRdb, only in-frame clones are kept and a portion is missing. D and trimming were read from the DNA, whereas the V and J calls and clone size are those reported in that table. The table includes 200,000 to 250,000 clones, more than 85% detected once. Seattle patient enrollment occurred during active infection, with longitudinal follow-up thereafter.

The clonotype comes from a man in his sixties with COVID-19, enrolled during active disease. The sequenced sample was peripheral blood. This chain links TRBV9 with TRBJ2-3; 13 bases match TRBD2. The CDR3 DNA reads as TGTGCCAGCAGTGGGACTAGCGGGGGCACAGATACGCAGTATTTT. Translated, it gives CASSGTSGGTDTQYF.